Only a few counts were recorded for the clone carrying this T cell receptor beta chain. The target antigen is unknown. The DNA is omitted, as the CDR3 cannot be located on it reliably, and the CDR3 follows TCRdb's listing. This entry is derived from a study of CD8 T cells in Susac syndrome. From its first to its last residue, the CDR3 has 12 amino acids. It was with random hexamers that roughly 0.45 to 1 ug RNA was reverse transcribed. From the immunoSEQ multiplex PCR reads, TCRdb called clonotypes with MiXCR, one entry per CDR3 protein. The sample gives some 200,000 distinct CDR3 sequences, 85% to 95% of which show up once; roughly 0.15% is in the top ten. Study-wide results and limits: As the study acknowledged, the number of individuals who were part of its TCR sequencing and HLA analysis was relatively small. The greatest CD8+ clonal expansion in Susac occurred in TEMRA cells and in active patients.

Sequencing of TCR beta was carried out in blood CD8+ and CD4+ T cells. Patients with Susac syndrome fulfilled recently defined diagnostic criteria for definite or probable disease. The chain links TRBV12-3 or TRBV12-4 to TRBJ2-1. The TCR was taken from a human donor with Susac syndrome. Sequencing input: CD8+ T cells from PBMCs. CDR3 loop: CASSSSGNEQFF.